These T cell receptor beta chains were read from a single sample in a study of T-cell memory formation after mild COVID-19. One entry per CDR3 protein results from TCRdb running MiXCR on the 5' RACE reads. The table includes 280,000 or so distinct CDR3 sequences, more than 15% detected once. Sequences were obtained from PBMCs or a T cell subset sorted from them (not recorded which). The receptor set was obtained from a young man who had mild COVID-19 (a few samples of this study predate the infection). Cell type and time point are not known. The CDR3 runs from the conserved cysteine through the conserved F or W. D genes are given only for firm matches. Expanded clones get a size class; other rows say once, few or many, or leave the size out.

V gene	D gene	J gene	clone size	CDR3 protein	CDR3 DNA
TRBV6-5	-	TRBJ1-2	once	CASSYSSAYGYTF	TGTGCCAGCAGTTACTCGTCCGCTTATGGCTACACCTTC
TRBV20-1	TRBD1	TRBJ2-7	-	CSAGTGVYEQYF	TGCAGTGCTGGGACAGGGGTCTACGAGCAGTACTTC
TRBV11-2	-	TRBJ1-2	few	CASSLVQAGGYTF	TGTGCCAGCAGCTTGGTTCAGGCTGGTGGCTACACCTTC
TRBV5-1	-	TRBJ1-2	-	CASRVGGQSDGYTF	TGCGCCAGCAGAGTAGGGGGTCAGTCAGATGGCTACACCTTC
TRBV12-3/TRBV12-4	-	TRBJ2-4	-	CASRPPGGIQYF	TGTGCCAGCAGGCCTCCAGGCGGCATTCAGTACTTC
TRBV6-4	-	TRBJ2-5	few	CASTTIGVPGTQYF	TGTGCCAGCACTACCATAGGGGTACCGGGGACCCAGTACTTC
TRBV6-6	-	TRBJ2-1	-	CASSYRTDGGYEQFF	TGTGCCAGCAGTTACCGGACCGATGGGGGCTATGAGCAGTTCTTC
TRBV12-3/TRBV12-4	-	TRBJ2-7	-	CASSPRMYEQYF	TGTGCCAGCAGTCCGCGGATGTACGAGCAGTACTTC
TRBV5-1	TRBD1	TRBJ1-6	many	CASSIDRGNSPLHF	TGCGCCAGCAGCATAGACAGGGGCAATTCACCCCTCCACTTT
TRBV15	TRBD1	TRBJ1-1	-	CATSTGQGIWRAFF	TGTGCCACCAGCACCGGACAGGGGATCTGGCGAGCTTTCTTT
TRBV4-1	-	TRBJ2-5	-	CASSQLSGTETQYF	TGCGCCAGCAGCCAACTATCGGGAACAGAGACCCAGTACTTC
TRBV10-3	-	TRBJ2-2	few	CAIRSGSGDTGELFF	TGTGCCATCAGATCAGGCTCCGGGGACACCGGGGAGCTGTTTTTT
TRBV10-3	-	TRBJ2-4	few	CAISDQGLLAKNIQYF	TGTGCCATCAGTGACCAGGGGCTTCTAGCCAAAAACATTCAGTACTTC
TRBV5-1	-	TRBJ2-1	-	CASSGRDKDYNEQFF	TGCGCCAGCAGCGGCCGGGACAAGGATTACAATGAGCAGTTCTTC
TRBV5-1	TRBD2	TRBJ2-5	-	CASSISGAAETQYF	TGCGCCAGCAGCATTAGCGGGGCCGCGGAGACCCAGTACTTC
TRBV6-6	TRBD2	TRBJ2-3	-	CASSHGLAGDTQYF	TGTGCCAGCAGCCACGGCCTAGCGGGAGATACGCAGTATTTT
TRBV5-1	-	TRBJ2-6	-	CASSLVPGSGANVLTF	TGCGCCAGCAGCTTGGTACCCGGCTCTGGGGCCAACGTCCTGACTTTC
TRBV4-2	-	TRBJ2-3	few	CASSQVRGGGTDTQYF	TGTGCCAGCAGCCAAGTTCGAGGGGGGGGCACAGATACGCAGTATTTT
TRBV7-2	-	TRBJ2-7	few	CASSSSVGFYEQYF	TGTGCCAGCAGCTCCTCTGTGGGTTTCTACGAGCAGTACTTC
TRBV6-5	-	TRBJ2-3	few	CASSYSRRPSADTQYF	TGTGCCAGCAGTTACTCGCGGCGGCCCTCCGCAGATACGCAGTATTTT
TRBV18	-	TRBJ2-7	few	CASSPQGPREQYF	TGTGCCAGCTCACCACAGGGGCCTCGGGAGCAGTACTTC
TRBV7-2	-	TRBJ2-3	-	CASSLMADTQYF	TGTGCCAGCAGCTTAATGGCAGATACGCAGTATTTT
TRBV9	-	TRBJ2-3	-	CASSVAQIDTQYF	TGTGCCAGCAGCGTCGCACAGATTGATACGCAGTATTTT
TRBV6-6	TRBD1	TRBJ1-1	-	CASSDRTGGETEAFF	TGTGCCAGCAGTGACCGGACAGGAGGGGAGACTGAAGCTTTCTTT
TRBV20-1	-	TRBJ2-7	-	CSAPHVGAVAGEQYF	TGCAGTGCTCCCCATGTTGGGGCGGTGGCAGGCGAGCAGTACTTC
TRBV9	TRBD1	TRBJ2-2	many	CASNRDRDVAGELFF	TGTGCCAGCAACCGAGACAGGGACGTAGCCGGGGAGCTGTTTTTT
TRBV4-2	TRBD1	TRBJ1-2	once	CASSQGTGEGYGYTF	TGTGCCAGCAGCCAAGGAACAGGGGAAGGCTATGGCTACACCTTC
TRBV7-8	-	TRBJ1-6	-	CASSSLYDDRPRQSSSYNSPLHF	TGTGCCAGCAGCTCTTTATACGACGACAGGCCTAGACAGTCGAGCTCCTATAATTCACCCCTCCACTTT
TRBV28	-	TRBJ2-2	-	CASSWAAGSPAGELFF	TGTGCCAGCAGTTGGGCAGCAGGCAGCCCGGCCGGGGAGCTGTTTTTT
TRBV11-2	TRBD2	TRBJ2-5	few	CASSLGRGGQETQYF	TGTGCCAGCAGCTTAGGGCGGGGGGGGCAAGAGACCCAGTACTTC
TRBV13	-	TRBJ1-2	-	CASSFAGDYGYTF	TGTGCCAGCAGCTTCGCCGGGGACTATGGCTACACCTTC
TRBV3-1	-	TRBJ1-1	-	CASSHDRGSTEAFF	TGTGCCAGCAGCCATGACCGGGGGAGCACTGAAGCTTTCTTT
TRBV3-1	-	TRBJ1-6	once	CASSLTGSSYNSPLHF	TGTGCCAGCAGCCTTACGGGGAGCTCCTATAATTCACCCCTCCACTTT
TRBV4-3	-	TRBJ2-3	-	CASSQEDTPGLPTDTQYF	TGCGCCAGCAGCCAGGAAGACACCCCGGGCCTCCCCACAGATACGCAGTATTTT
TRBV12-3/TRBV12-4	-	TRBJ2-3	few	CASSYVDRDTQYF	TGTGCCAGCAGTTACGTGGACAGAGATACGCAGTATTTT
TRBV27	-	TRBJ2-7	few	CASSLWGHYEQYF	TGTGCCAGCAGTTTGTGGGGGCACTACGAGCAGTACTTC
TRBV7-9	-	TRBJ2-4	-	CASRPPGRAEGIQYF	TGTGCCAGCAGGCCCCCGGGCAGGGCGGAAGGCATTCAGTACTTC
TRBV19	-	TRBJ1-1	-	CASTFGGGNTEAFF	TGTGCCAGTACTTTCGGGGGCGGAAACACTGAAGCTTTCTTT
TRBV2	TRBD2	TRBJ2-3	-	CASRPSGRDTQYF	TGTGCCAGCCGGCCTAGCGGTAGGGATACGCAGTATTTT
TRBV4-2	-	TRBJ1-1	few	CASSQERGTEAFF	TGCGCCAGCAGCCAAGAAAGGGGGACTGAAGCTTTCTTT
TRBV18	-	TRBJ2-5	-	CASSTPGSQETQYF	TGTGCCAGCTCCACTCCGGGGTCCCAAGAGACCCAGTACTTC
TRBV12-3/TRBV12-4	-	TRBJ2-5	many	CASSRSRTQYF	TGTGCCAGCAGCCGGAGTCGGACCCAGTACTTC
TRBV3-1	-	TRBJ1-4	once	CASSQGGVEKLFF	TGTGCCAGCAGCCAGGGCGGGGTTGAAAAACTGTTTTTT
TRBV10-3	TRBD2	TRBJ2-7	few	CAISGGLAGDRSYEQYF	TGTGCCATCAGTGGTGGACTAGCGGGGGACAGATCCTACGAGCAGTACTTC
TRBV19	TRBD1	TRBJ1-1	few	CASRGGTGWPNTEAFF	TGTGCCAGTAGAGGGGGGACAGGGTGGCCGAACACTGAAGCTTTCTTT
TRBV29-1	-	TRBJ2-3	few	CSVEVVASPTDTQYF	TGCAGCGTTGAAGTAGTAGCGAGCCCCACAGATACGCAGTATTTT
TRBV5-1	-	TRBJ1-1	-	CASSLFGFRDTEAFF	TGCGCCAGCAGCCTCTTTGGATTTCGGGACACTGAAGCTTTCTTT
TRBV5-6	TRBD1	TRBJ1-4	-	CASSLPQGGREKLFF	TGTGCCAGCAGCTTGCCCCAGGGGGGTCGTGAAAAACTGTTTTTT
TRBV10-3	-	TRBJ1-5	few	CAISELGNQPQHF	TGTGCCATCAGTGAATTAGGTAATCAGCCCCAGCATTTT
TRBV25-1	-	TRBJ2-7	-	CASSENPPSEQYF	TGTGCCAGCAGTGAAAACCCCCCCTCCGAGCAGTACTTC
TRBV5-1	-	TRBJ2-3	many	CASSSRQIPDTQYF	TGCGCCAGCAGTAGTAGGCAGATCCCAGATACGCAGTATTTT
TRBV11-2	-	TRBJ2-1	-	CASSLRATQSIYNEQFF	TGTGCCAGCAGCTTAAGGGCAACACAAAGTATCTACAATGAGCAGTTCTTC
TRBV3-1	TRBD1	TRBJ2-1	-	CASSQGQGYNEQFF	TGTGCCAGCAGCCAAGGACAGGGATACAATGAGCAGTTCTTC
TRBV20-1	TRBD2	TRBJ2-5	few	CSAKSGGKETQYF	TGCAGTGCGAAAAGCGGGGGGAAAGAGACCCAGTACTTC
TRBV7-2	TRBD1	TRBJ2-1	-	CASSGTGNNEQFF	TGTGCCAGCAGTGGGACAGGGAACAATGAGCAGTTCTTC
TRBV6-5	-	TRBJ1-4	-	CASSRFPFRVNEKLFF	TGTGCCAGCAGCCGCTTCCCCTTCCGGGTTAATGAAAAACTGTTTTTT
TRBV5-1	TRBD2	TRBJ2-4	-	CASSGSSGEDIQYF	TGCGCCAGCAGCGGAAGTAGCGGGGAAGACATTCAGTACTTC
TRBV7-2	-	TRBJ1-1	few	CASRGGVRGTEAFF	TGTGCCAGCAGGGGAGGGGTCAGGGGCACTGAAGCTTTCTTT
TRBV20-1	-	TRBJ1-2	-	CSARSPTDYGYTF	TGCAGTGCTAGGAGCCCTACTGATTATGGCTACACCTTC
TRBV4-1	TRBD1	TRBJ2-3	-	CASNGYSGGTADTQYF	TGCGCCAGCAACGGATACTCAGGGGGTACCGCAGATACGCAGTATTTT